Described below is a single TCR beta chain sequence and its context. Its antigen is undetermined. Produced via immunoSEQ multiplex PCR; TCRdb's table is partial and in-frame only. Of tens of thousands of clones listed, roughly 94% are singletons. The CDR3 spans 14 residues. Germline V gives CDR1 SGHVS, CDR2 FNYEAQ. Deletions cut 2 bases from V and 8 bases from J, with 15 bases between. The data derive from a study of cytomegalovirus exposure and HLA in healthy donors. Notes on the study in general: Some TCR beta chains (more than 150 of them) were listed as cytomegalovirus-associated. One later analysis, an examination of the 100 to 150 validation repertoires, found that first-cohort TCR clusters tended to co-occur in them. The authors confirmed in vitro that a few CMV-associated chains were specific for CMV antigens.

The donors were in the approximately 120-subject validation cohort; that cohort was separate from the approximately 670-subject first cohort. Sequenced sample: PBMCs. This chain connects TRBV7-6 to TRBJ1-2; unclear D gene. The receptor was isolated from a man between 18 and 35 years old in good health and CMV-seronegative. DNA for the CDR3: TGTGCCAGCAGCTTACTCGGGAGCACCGGGGGCTACACCTTC. This sequence encodes CASSLLGSTGGYTF.